The source of this T cell receptor beta chain is a study of HIV-infected patients and healthy controls. The wider study: By the second bleed, viral load was undetectable in most of the 16 patients.

Follow-up blood was drawn about 14 weeks, roughly three months, after antiretroviral therapy began. Whole blood was used without fractionation, so all unsorted peripheral T cells were included. By its share, this clonotype is medium-sized. Its antigen is unknown. Reverse transcription used about 500 ng RNA and constant-region primers for alpha and beta. Using multiplexing indices, alpha and beta chain libraries were generated apart by chain-specific third strand synthesis. TCRdb passed the 5' RACE reads through MiXCR, listing each CDR3 protein once. The profile covers roughly 2,000 distinct CDR3 sequences, with 11% to 15% appearing a single time and about a fifth taken by the ten largest. The CDR3 has 13 residues. Trimming left V 1 base short and J 8 bases short, with 11 bases between. CDR1 and CDR2 from the germline V gene are MNHNY and SVGAGI (reference sequence). Whole-study findings and limits: HIV-associated CDR3 frequencies dropped significantly during therapy; CMV-associated ones, mostly rising, changed nonsignificantly. HIV-infected patients and controls differed significantly in mean usage of eight alpha and eight beta V genes.

The chain couples TRBV6-6 to TRBJ1-1, with D possibly matching TRBD1 (5 bases). The specimen was blood, collected during antiretroviral therapy. The sequence came from an adult with HIV infection. The CDR3 protein is CASSYFRRAEAFF. CDR3 coding DNA: TGTGCCAGCAGTTACTTCCGCAGGGCAGAAGCTTTCTTT.